This TCR beta chain was profiled in a study of control samples from healthy donors and cancer patients (TCRdb year 2020). Trimming leaves V shorter by 6 bases and J shorter by 4 bases, with the junction holding 11 bases beyond the gene matches. CDR1 is given as ENHRY and CDR2 as SYGVKD, both from the germline V gene. Reading from cysteine to phenylalanine, the CDR3 counts 16 amino acids. Solely the CDR3 DNA is kept, with 48 bases framed from the first base. Libraries were made using the immunoSEQ multiplex PCR assay. As stored in TCRdb, this immuneACCESS dataset retains in-frame rearrangements with V and J assigned. A fraction of the clones does not appear; measured against another copy, unresolved V genes explain less than half of the discrepancy, and the remainder lacks a known reason. Present in this sample are 150,000 to 200,000 clones, 80% to 95% of which were seen just once. In total, the top ten clones hold roughly 4.3% of the sample.

As concerns this clone: This clone's antigen is unknown. No base qualities exist here, and no much larger clone lies one base off it.

This clonotype was sampled from a woman aged 55-69 years in good health. Sequencing was performed on blood. The chain is made from TRBV10-3 and TRBJ1-3; 8 bases in the middle match TRBD1. CDR3 loop: CAIRYSLQGAGNTIYF. The nucleotide sequence reads as follows: TGTGCCATCAGGTACTCCCTGCAGGGGGCCGGAAACACCATATATTTT.